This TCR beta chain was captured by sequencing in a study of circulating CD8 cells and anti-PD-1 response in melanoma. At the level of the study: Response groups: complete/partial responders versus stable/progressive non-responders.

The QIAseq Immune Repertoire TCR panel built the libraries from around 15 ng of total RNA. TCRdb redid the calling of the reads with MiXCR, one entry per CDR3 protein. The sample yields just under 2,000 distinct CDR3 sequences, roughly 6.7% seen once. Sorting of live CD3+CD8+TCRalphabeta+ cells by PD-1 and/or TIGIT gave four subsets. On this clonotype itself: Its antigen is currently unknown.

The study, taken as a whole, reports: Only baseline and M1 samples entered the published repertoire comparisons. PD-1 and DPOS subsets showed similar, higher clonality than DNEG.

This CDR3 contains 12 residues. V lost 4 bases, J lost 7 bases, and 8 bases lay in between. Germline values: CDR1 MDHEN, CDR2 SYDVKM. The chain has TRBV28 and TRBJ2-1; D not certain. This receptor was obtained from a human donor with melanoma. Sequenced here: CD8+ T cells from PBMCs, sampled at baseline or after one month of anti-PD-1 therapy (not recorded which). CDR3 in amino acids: CASSWLRNEQFF. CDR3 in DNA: TGTGCCAGCAGTTGGTTGAGGAATGAGCAGTTCTTC.